The 3 T cell receptor beta chains below come from one sample, sequenced in a study of shared clonotypes between healthy human individuals. Method: immunoSEQ multiplex PCR; TCRdb's copy keeps in-frame clones and lacks some. The sample has about 980,000 clones; about 80% are singletons. Sample: memory CD4+ T cells sorted from blood. Subset indicated: CD45RA-negative fraction. Receptor source: a man aged 18 to 29 in good health.

The chain's CDR3 is CASSLRTSGAPGELFF. CDR3 nucleotide sequence: TGTGCCAGCAGCCTCCGGACTAGCGGGGCTCCCGGGGAGCTGTTTTTT. The V call is TRBV9, the J call TRBJ2-2; 12 bases align to TRBD2. Germline V gene lookup returns CDR1 SGDLS and CDR2 YYNGEE. This CDR3 has 16 amino acids. The J segment lost 6 bases and the V segment lost 4 bases, leaving 7 bases of the junction unmatched.

For the CDR3, the DNA is TGTGCCAGCTCACCACTTTCCAGTAGTGACACTGAAGCTTTCTTT. It codes for CASSPLSSSDTEAFF. This chain links TRBV18 with TRBJ1-1, with D hard to call. Trimming stripped 1 base from V and 3 bases from J, with 12 bases between. Germline-derived CDR1 and CDR2 are KGHSH and LQKENI. CDR3 length: 15 residues.

On this clone: Other DNA sequences in the sample encode the same CDR3. This chain joins TRBV9 and TRBJ2-2, with 16 bases fitting TRBD2. The germline V gene encodes CDR1 SGDLS and CDR2 YYNGEE. The CDR3 totals 18 residues. After removal of 0 bases from V and 6 bases from J, the junction contained 5 bases not matched to a gene. CDR3 sequence (DNA): TGTGCCAGCAGCGTAGGGGGGACTAGCGGGAGGGCCGCCGGGGAGCTGTTTTTT. It specifies CASSVGGTSGRAAGELFF.